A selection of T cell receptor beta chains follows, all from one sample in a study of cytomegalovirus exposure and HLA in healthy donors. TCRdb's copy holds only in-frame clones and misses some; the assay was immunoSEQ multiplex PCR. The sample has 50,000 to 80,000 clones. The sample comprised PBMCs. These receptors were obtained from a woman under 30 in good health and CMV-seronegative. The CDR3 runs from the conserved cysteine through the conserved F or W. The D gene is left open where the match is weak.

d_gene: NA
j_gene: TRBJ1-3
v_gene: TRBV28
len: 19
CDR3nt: TGTGCCAGCAGCTCTATACAAGTCCTAATAAGGACTGCGCGAAACACCATATATTTT
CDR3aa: CASSSIQVLIRTARNTIYF

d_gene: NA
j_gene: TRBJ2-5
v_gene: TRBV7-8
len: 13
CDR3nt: TGTGCCAGCAGCTTTGGACAGCAAGAGACCCAGTACTTC
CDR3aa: CASSFGQQETQYF

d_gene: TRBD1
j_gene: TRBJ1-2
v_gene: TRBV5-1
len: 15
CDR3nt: TGCGCCAGCAGCCCTGACAGGGCAGGCGACTATGGCTACACCTTC
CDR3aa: CASSPDRAGDYGYTF

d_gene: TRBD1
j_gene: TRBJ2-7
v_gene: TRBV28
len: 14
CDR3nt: TGTGCCAGCGAATCCGGGACAGGGGGCTACGAGCAGTACTTC
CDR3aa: CASESGTGGYEQYF

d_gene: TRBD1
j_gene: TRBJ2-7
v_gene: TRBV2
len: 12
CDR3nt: TGTGCCAGCATCACAGGGGACTACGAGCAGTACTTC
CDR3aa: CASITGDYEQYF

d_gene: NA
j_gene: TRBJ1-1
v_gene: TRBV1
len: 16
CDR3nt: TGCACCAGCAGCCATCGCTTTAGGCGGGTGAACACTGAAGCTTTCTTT
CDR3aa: CTSSHRFRRVNTEAFF

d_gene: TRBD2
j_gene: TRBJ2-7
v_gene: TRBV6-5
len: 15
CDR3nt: TGTGCCAGCAGTTACGGGGCGGGGGGGTCCTACGAGCAGTACTTC
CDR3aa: CASSYGAGGSYEQYF

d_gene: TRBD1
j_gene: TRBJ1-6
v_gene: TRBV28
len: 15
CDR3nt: TGTGCCAGCAGGCCACGGACAGGGCTTAGTTCACCCCTCCACTTT
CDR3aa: CASRPRTGLSSPLHF

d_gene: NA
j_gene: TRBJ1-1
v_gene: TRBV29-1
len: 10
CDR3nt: TGCAGCGGTAGCGACACTGAAGCTTTCTTT
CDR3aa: CSGSDTEAFF

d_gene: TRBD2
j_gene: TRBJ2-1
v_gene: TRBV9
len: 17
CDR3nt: TGTGCCAGCAGCGTGGCGATCGGGGGGGCTGGTTACAATGAGCAGTTCTTC
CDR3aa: CASSVAIGGAGYNEQFF

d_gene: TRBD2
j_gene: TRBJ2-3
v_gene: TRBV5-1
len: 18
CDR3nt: TGCGCCAGCAGCTTCGGGACTAGCGGGAAGAGGAGCACAGATACGCAGTATTTT
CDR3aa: CASSFGTSGKRSTDTQYF

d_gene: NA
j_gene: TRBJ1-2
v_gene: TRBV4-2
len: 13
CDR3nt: TGTGCCAGCAGCCAAGATACTCACTATGGCTACACCTTC
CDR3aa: CASSQDTHYGYTF

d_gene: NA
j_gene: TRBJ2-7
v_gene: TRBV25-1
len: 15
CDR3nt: TGTGCCAGCAGTCCTCGGGAAGGCCGGTCCTACGAGCAGTACTTC
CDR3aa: CASSPREGRSYEQYF

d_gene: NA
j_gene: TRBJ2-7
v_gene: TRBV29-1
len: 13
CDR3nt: TGCAGCGTTAACCTCAGGGATTTCGCCGAGCAGTACTTC
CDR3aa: CSVNLRDFAEQYF

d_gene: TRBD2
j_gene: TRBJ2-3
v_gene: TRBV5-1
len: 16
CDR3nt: TGCGCCAGCATGGGGAAGGTAGCGGGACCTGCAGATACGCAGTATTTT
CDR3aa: CASMGKVAGPADTQYF

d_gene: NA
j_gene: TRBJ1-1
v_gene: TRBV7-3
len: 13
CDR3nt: TGTGCCAGCAGGGCGCCGGGGAACACTGAAGCTTTCTTT
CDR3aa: CASRAPGNTEAFF

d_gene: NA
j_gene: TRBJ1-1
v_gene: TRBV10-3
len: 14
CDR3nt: TGTGCCATCCGACCTCGTGGGAGAAACACTGAAGCTTTCTTT
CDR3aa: CAIRPRGRNTEAFF

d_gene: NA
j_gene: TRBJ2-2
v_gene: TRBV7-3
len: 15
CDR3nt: TGTGCCAGCAGCCCAGGTCAGATGACGACCGGGGAGCTGTTTTTT
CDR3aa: CASSPGQMTTGELFF

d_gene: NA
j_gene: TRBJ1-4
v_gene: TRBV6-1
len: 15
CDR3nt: TGTGCCAGTATCAGGGTTCCGAGCGACAATGAAAAACTGTTTTTT
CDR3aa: CASIRVPSDNEKLFF

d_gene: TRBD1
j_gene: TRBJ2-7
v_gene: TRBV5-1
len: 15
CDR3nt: TGCGCCAGCAGCTTGGAAGGGACAGGGTATTACGAGCAGTACTTC
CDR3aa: CASSLEGTGYYEQYF

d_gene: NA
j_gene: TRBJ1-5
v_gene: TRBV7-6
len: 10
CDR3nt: TGTGCCAGGGGGAGCCAGCCCCAGCATTTT
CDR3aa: CARGSQPQHF

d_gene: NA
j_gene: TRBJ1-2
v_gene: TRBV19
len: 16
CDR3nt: TGTGCCAGTACTGATGGGGGGGCGCGGGTTGTCTATGGCTACACCTTC
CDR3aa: CASTDGGARVVYGYTF

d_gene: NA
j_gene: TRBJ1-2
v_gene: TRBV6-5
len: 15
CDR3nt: TGTGCCAGCAGTTACACACCCTGGGGCTCACGTGGCTACACCTTC
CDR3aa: CASSYTPWGSRGYTF

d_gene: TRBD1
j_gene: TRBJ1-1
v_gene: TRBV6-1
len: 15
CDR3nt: TGTGCCAGCAGTAGGACAGGGGCTCTGAACACTGAAGCTTTCTTT
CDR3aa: CASSRTGALNTEAFF

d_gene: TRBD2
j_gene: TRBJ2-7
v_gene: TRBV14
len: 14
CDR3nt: TGTGCCAGCAGCCTTTCAGCGGGGGGGGACGAGCAGTACTTC
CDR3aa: CASSLSAGGDEQYF

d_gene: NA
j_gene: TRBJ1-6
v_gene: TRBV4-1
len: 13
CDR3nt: TGCGCCAGCAGCGAAGAGGAGAATTCACACCTCCACTTT
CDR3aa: CASSEEENSHLHF

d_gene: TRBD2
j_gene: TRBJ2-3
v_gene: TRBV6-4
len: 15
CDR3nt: TGTGCCAGCAGTGACGGGACTAGCGGCACAGATACGCAGTATTTT
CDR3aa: CASSDGTSGTDTQYF

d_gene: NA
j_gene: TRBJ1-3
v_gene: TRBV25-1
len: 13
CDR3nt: TGTGCCAGCAGTGACCACGACAGAAACACCATATATTTT
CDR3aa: CASSDHDRNTIYF

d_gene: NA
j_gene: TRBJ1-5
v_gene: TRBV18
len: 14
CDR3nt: TGTGCCAGCTCACCGTCCAGGGTAGGTCAGCCCCAGCATTTT
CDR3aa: CASSPSRVGQPQHF

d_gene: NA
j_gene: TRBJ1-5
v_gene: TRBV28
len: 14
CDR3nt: TGTGCCAGCAGTTTGGGGGGAGCGGGTCAGCCCCAGCATTTT
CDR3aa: CASSLGGAGQPQHF

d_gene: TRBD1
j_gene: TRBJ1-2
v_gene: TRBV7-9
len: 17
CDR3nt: TGTGCCAGCAGCCCCCCCGCGGCAGGGGGGCTAGGCTATGGCTACACCTTC
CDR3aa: CASSPPAAGGLGYGYTF

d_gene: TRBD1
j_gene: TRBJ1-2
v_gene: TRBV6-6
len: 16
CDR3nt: TGTGCCAGCACTACCGGGACAGGGACGAACGCTTATGGCTACACCTTC
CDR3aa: CASTTGTGTNAYGYTF

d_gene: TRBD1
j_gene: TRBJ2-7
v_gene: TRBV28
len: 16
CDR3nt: TGTGCCAGCAGCCCGACAGGGGGCGCCGGGGACTACGAGCAGTACTTC
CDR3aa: CASSPTGGAGDYEQYF

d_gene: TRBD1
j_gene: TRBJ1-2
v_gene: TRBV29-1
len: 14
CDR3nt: TGCAGCGTTGAGGGAAGGGGGCCTAACTATGGCTACACCTTC
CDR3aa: CSVEGRGPNYGYTF

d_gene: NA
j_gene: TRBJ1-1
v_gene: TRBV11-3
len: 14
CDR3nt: TGTGCCAGCAGCCCCCCGTCGGGGGTTACTGAAGCTTTCTTT
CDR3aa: CASSPPSGVTEAFF

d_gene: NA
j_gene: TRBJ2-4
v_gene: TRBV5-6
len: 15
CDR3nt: TGTGCCAGCAGCCCCCCAGGGCGGGGGCGGGGCATTCAGTACTTC
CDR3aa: CASSPPGRGRGIQYF

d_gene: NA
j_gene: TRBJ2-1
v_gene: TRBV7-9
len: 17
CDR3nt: TGTGCCAGCAGCTTACCCCCACGAGGGTACTTAGACGGTGAGCAGTTCTTC
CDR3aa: CASSLPPRGYLDGEQFF

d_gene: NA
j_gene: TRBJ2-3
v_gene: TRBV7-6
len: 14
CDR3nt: TGTGCCAGCAGCTCTCCGTCTAACGGGGGTACGCAGTATTTT
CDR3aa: CASSSPSNGGTQYF

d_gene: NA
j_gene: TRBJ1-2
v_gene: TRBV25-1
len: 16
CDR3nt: TGTGCCAGCAGTGAATATAGTTTGACAGGCTGGGATGGCTACACCTTC
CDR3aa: CASSEYSLTGWDGYTF

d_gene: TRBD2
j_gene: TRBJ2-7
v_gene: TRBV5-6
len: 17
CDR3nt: TGTGCCAGCAGCTTGGAGCCAGGGACTAGCAGGTTTTACGAGCAGTACTTC
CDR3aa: CASSLEPGTSRFYEQYF

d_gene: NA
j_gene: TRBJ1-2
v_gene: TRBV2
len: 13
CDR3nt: TGTGCCAGCAGTGAAGCATCGGGATTCGGCTACACCTTC
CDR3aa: CASSEASGFGYTF

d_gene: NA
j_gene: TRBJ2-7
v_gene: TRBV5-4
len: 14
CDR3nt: TGTGCCAGCAGCTTGGGAGGAAGAGGGAACGAGCAGTACTTC
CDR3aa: CASSLGGRGNEQYF

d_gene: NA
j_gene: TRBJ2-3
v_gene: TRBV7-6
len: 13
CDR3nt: TGTGCCAGCAGCCAGCGTTTGACAGATACGCAGTATTTT
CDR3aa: CASSQRLTDTQYF

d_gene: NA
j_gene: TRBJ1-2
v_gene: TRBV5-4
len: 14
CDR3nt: TGTGCCAGCAGGCTGGGGCGCCCCGGCTATGGCTACACCTTC
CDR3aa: CASRLGRPGYGYTF

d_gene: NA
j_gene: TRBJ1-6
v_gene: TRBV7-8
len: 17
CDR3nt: TGTGCCAGCAGCCCGACGACAGTTACCTCCTATAATTCACCCCTCCACTTT
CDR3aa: CASSPTTVTSYNSPLHF

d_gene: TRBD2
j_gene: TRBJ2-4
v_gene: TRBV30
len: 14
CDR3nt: TGTGCCTGGAGTGCCCGCGGGAGTAAAAACATTCAGTACTTC
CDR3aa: CAWSARGSKNIQYF

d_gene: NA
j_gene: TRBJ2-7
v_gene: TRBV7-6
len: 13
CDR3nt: TGTGCCAGCAGCTTGAGACAGGACGGCGAGCAGTACTTC
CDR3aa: CASSLRQDGEQYF

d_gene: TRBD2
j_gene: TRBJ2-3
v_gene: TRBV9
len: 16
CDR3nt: TGTGCCAGCAGCGTATTCAGCGGGGGGAGCACAGATACGCAGTATTTT
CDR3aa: CASSVFSGGSTDTQYF

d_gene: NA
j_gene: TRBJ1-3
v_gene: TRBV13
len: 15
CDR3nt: TGTGCCAGCAGCTTCTACGGGAGCCGGGGAAACACCATATATTTT
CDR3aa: CASSFYGSRGNTIYF

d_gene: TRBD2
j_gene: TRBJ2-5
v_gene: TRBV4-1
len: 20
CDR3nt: TGCGCCAGCAGCCAAGCGCCCCCCGGGACTAGCGGGGGAGAACAAGAGACCCAGTACTTC
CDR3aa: CASSQAPPGTSGGEQETQYF

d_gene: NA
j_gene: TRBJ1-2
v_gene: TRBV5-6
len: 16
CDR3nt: TGTGCCAGCAGCTCTGGAATACGTGGGGCTCACTATGGCTACACCTTC
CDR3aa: CASSSGIRGAHYGYTF

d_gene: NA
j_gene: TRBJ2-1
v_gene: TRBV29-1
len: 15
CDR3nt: TGCAGCGTTGAAGGGTGGAGGAGAAACTACAATGAGCAGTTCTTC
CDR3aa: CSVEGWRRNYNEQFF

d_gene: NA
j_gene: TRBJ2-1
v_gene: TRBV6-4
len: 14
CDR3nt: TGTGCCAGCAGTAGGACTTCCTCCTACAATGAGCAGTTCTTC
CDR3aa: CASSRTSSYNEQFF